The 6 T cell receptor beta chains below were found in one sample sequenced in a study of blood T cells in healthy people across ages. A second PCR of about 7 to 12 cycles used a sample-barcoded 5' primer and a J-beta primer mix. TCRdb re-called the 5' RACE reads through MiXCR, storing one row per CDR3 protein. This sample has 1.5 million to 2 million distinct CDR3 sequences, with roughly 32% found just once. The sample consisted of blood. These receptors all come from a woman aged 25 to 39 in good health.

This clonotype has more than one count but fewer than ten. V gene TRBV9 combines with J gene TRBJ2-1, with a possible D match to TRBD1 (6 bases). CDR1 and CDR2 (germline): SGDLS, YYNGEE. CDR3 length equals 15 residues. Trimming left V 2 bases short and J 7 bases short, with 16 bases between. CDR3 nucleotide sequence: TGTGCCAGCAGCGTTGGCTCTGGGGGCCGGAATGAGCAGTTCTTC. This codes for CASSVGSGGRNEQFF.

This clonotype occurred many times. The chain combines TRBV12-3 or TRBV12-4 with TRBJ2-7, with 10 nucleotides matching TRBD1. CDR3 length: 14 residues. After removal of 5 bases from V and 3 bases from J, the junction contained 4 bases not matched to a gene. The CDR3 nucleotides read TGTGCCAGCAGTCGGACAGGGGGAGTCTACGAGCAGTACTTC. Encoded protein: CASSRTGGVYEQYF.

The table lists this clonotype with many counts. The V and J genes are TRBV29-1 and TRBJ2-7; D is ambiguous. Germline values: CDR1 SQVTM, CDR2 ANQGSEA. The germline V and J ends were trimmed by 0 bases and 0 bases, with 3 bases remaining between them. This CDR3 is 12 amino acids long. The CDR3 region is CSVEEGSYEQYF. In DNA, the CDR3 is TGCAGCGTTGAAGAGGGCTCCTACGAGCAGTACTTC.

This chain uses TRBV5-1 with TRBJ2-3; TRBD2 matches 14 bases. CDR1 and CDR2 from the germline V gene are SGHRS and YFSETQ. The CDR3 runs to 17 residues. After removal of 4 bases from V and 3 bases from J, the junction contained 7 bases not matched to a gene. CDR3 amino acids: CASSPGTSGSKTDTQYF. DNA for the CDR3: TGCGCCAGCAGCCCGGGGACTAGCGGGAGTAAGACAGATACGCAGTATTTT.

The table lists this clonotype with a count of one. The CDR3 nucleotides read TGTGCCAGCAGCTTAGGGACAGGGTACAACATTCAGTACTTC. It yields the protein CASSLGTGYNIQYF. The genes are TRBV13 and TRBJ2-4; 7 positions agree with TRBD1. The junction had 3 bases not matched to a gene; V was cut back by 0 bases and J by 7 bases. The CDR3 length is 14 residues. The germline CDR1 and CDR2 sequences are PRHDT and FYEKMQ (reference sequence).

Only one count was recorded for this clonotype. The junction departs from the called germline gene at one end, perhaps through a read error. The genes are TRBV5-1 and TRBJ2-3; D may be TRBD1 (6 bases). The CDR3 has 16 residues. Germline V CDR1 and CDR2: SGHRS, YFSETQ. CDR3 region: CTSSYGQPSNADTQYF. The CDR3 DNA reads TGCACCAGCAGCTACGGACAGCCCAGCAACGCAGATACGCAGTATTTT.